This T cell receptor beta chain was captured by sequencing in a study of T cells in Graves' hyperthyroidism and ophthalmopathy. At the level of the study: Peripheral blood was collected at initial diagnosis, before any treatment.

Authors of the study amplified TCR beta CDR3 regions from RNA transcripts. The TCR CDR3 first-round RT-PCR relied on the HTBI primer set. TCRdb recomputed calls from the multiplex PCR reads with MiXCR, one row per CDR3 protein. Of over 350,000 distinct CDR3 sequences in the sample, about an eighth were seen once. CDR1 is LGHDT, CDR2 YNNKEL, per germline (reference sequence). CDR3 size: 15 residues. V lost 0 bases and J lost 3; bases outside the gene matches: 5. Broader study findings: From stable hyperthyroidism, ophthalmopathy was set apart by a 13 V-J model.

In this sample, this clonotype turned up many times. The target antigen is unknown. The receptor comes from a man aged 50-60 years with Graves' ophthalmopathy. The J gene is TRBJ2-7, the V gene TRBV3-1; 7 bases agree with TRBD1. The sample consisted of blood. The CDR3 protein is CASSQEDRFDYEQYF. CDR3 nucleotide sequence: TGTGCCAGCAGCCAAGAGGACAGGTTCGACTACGAGCAGTACTTC.